A single T cell receptor beta chain is shown here with its context. As yet, its antigen is unknown. The data originate from a study of vaccination and CD4 T cells after COVID-19. Study-wide background: In culture, cells were exposed to overlapping spike peptides from SARS-CoV-2, HCoV-NL63, HCoV-OC43 and HCoV-229E. General study results and limits: Recorded median SARS-CoV-2-reactive clonotype numbers increased from roughly 19 to 38 without reaching significance.

Trimming removed 4 bases from V and 5 bases from J; junction bases left unmatched: 10. Germline-derived CDR1 and CDR2 are SGHNT and YYREEE (reference sequence). This CDR3 has 15 residues. Cultured CD4+ T-cell DNA underwent Oncomine TCR Beta short-read sequencing. MiXCR, applied by TCRdb to the PCR reads, yields one record per CDR3 protein. This table holds about 15,000 distinct CDR3 sequences, 20% to 25% found once. The treatment is: roughly 10-day PBMC culture with coronavirus spike peptide pools or control peptides (ViraFEST assay). The culture of roughly 2 million PBMCs per well included approximately 10 IU/ml IL-2 and roughly 10 ug/ml peptide pools.

The receptor comes from a human donor who received a COVID-19 vaccine. V and J are TRBV5-4 and TRBJ1-2, with 8 bases fitting TRBD1. Source: CD4+ T cells from blood, cultured in vitro, taken before SARS-CoV-2 vaccination. The CDR3 loop is CASSTKQGGVYGYTF. The CDR3 DNA follows: TGTGCCAGCAGCACGAAACAGGGGGGAGTTTATGGCTACACCTTC.